This TCR beta chain stems from a study of blood T cell repertoires in COVID-19. Across the study: COVID-19 samples collected from the United States, Italy and Spain covered acute and convalescent phases. Sources were T cells, B-cell-depleted T cells, or PBMCs; the material itself was cDNA or gDNA.

After removal of 6 bases from V and 0 bases from J, the junction contained 11 bases not matched to a gene. The length of the CDR3 is 18 residues. Germline CDR1 is SNHLY and CDR2 is FYNNEI. Original data processing: How many nucleated cells were present was estimated from reference gene primer amplification. Method: immunoSEQ multiplex PCR; TCRdb's copy keeps in-frame clones and lacks some. The V and J calls and clone size come from that table; D and trimming were worked out from the DNA. The sample includes over 250,000 clones, around 90% of them seen just once. This clonotype originated in a man aged 55 to 70 who had recovered from COVID-19. Sequencing used peripheral blood. The chain recombines TRBV2 with TRBJ2-6; 7 bases line up with TRBD1. In nucleotides, the CDR3 is TGTGCCAGCAGAGCCTCCAGGGGGTCAATCTCTGGGGCCAACGTCCTGACTTTC. This translates into CASRASRGSISGANVLTF.